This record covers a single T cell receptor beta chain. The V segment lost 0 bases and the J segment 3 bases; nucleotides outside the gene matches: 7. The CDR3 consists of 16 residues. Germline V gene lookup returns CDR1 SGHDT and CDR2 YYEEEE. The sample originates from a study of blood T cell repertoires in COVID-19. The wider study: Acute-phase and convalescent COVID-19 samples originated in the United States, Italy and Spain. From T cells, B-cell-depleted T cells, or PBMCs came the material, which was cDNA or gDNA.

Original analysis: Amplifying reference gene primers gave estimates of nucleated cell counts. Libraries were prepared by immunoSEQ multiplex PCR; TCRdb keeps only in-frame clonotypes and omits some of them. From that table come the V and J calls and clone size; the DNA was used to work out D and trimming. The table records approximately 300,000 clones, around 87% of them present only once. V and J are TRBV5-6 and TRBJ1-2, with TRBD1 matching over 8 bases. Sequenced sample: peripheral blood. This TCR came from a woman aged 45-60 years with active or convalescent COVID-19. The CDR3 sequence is CASSLAGGVRHYGYTF. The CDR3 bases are TGTGCCAGCAGCTTGGCAGGGGGCGTCCGTCACTATGGCTACACCTTC.